One and the same sample provided the 12 T cell receptor beta chains below, sequenced in a study of T cells in Graves' hyperthyroidism and ophthalmopathy (dated by TCRdb to the late 2010s). The library was generated by multiplex PCR. TCRdb shows the sequencer as Illumina HiSeq 2000. TCR beta CDR3 regions were amplified from RNA transcripts. The first round of RT-PCR for the TCR CDR3 was performed with the HTBI primer set and the Qiagen OneStep RT-PCR kit. TCRdb cleaned the public reads at Q25 with fastp, built clones with MiXCR and kept in-frame beta chains. Identical CDR3 protein sequences are pooled into one entry, listed with their most common genes and DNA. The sample records 300,000 to 450,000 distinct CDR3 sequences, about a sixth of which are singletons. Roughly a quarter of the sample lies in the top ten. The sample consisted of blood. These receptor sequences come from a woman younger than 35 with Graves' hyperthyroidism that later progressed to Graves' ophthalmopathy.

This clonotype has ten or more counts. The J gene is TRBJ1-6, the V gene TRBV28; D unclear. The CDR3 runs 14 residues. Trimming removed 5 bases from V and 7 bases from J, with 12 bases in between. Germline V gene sequence: CDR1 MDHEN, CDR2 SYDVKM. The DNA for the CDR3 is TGTGCCAGCAGTCCACGGGAGAGGAATTCACCCCTCCACTTT. It encodes CASSPRERNSPLHF.

This clonotype was recorded a few times. This likely comes from a read error, as the CDR3 has no conserved phenylalanine or tryptophan at its end. The chain joins TRBV2 to TRBJ2-5; 9 bases line up with TRBD2. Germline lookup yields CDR1 SNHLY and CDR2 FYNNEI. The CDR3 has 15 amino acids. The J segment lost 2 bases and the V segment lost 6 bases, leaving 7 bases of the junction unmatched. This CDR3 is CASSDPGLAQETQYL. The CDR3 coding sequence is TGTGCCAGCAGCGACCCGGGACTAGCTCAAGAGACCCAGTACCTC.

This clonotype appeared many times. The J gene is TRBJ1-1, the V gene TRBV5-1; D gene uncertain. The germline gives CDR1 SGHRS, CDR2 YFSETQ. The CDR3 is 15 residues long. The germline V and J ends were trimmed by 1 base and 3 bases, with 13 bases remaining between them. The CDR3 region is CASSLQSDSDTEAFF. CDR3 bases: TGCGCCAGCAGCTTGCAATCGGATTCGGACACTGAAGCTTTCTTT. Full variable domain (missing parts from reference TRBV5-1 and TRBJ1-1): KAGVTQTPRYLIKTRGQQVTLSCSPISGHRSVSWYQQTPGQGLQFLFEYFSETQRNKGNFPGRFSGRQFSNSRSEMNVSTLELGDSALYLCASSLQSDSDTEAFFGQGTRLTVV.

This clonotype was seen a single time. Given a much more abundant clone one base away, this may be a read error. The chain couples TRBV7-2 to TRBJ2-1, with D perhaps TRBD1 (6 bases). The J call could be wrong; TRBJ2-7 is a better fit for the DNA end. The CDR3 length is 15 residues. CDR1 is SGHTA, CDR2 FQGNSA, per germline. The CDR3 loop reads CASSPDRTSYNEQYF. CDR3 DNA sequence: TGTGCCAGCAGCCCCGACAGGACCTCCTACAATGAGCAGTACTTC.

In its sample, this clonotype was seen many times. CDR3 in amino acids: CASSLSPRGSFYGYTF. The CDR3 DNA follows: TGTGCCAGCAGCTTATCGCCCCGGGGGTCTTTCTATGGCTACACCTTC. The rearrangement joins TRBV11-2 to TRBJ1-2, with D possibly matching TRBD1 (5 bases). Germline loops: CDR1 SGHAT, CDR2 FQNNGV. The CDR3 totals 16 residues. V was pared by 2 bases and J by 4 bases, with 17 bases between. Filled out from reference TRBV11-2 and TRBJ1-2, the complete variable domain reads EAGVAQSPRYKIIEKRQSVAFWCNPISGHATLYWYQQILGQGPKLLIQFQNNGVVDDSQLPKDRFSAERLKGVDSTLKIQPAKLEDSAVYLCASSLSPRGSFYGYTFGSGTRLTVV.

This clonotype was found many times. The J gene is TRBJ2-1, the V gene TRBV3-1, with TRBD1 matching over 11 bases. V was clipped by 6 bases and J by 5 bases; unmatched bases: 6. CDR1 and CDR2 (germline): LGHDT, YNNKEL (reference sequence). The CDR3 contains 15 residues. In DNA, the CDR3 is TGTGCCAGCAGGAAAGGGACAGGGGGTCACAATGAGCAGTTCTTC. Its protein is CASRKGTGGHNEQFF.

A remark on this clonotype: A single base separates this from a much larger clone, so it may be a read error. This CDR3 reads CASSQSSYQGPYNEQFF. The CDR3 DNA sequence: TGCGCCAGCAGCCAATCGTCTTACCAGGGGCCTTACAATGAGCAGTTCTTC. The chain recombines TRBV4-3 with TRBJ2-1; D is possibly TRBD1 (6 bases). Germline-derived CDR1 and CDR2 are LGHNA and YSLEER. The CDR3 totals 17 residues. Between the trimmed V and J ends, which lost 2 bases and 4 bases, there was a span of 18 bases.

This clonotype has a count of ten or more. The gene calls are TRBV12-3 or TRBV12-4 and TRBJ1-2; 7 bases are shared with TRBD1. With V trimmed by 8 bases and J by 4 bases, 13 bases remained unmatched. CDR3 length: 15 amino acids. The CDR3 loop reads CASYSPAPGGYGYTF. Written as DNA, the CDR3 is TGTGCCAGCTATTCTCCGGCCCCAGGGGGCTATGGCTACACCTTC.

The rearrangement joins TRBV5-1 to TRBJ2-5, with TRBD2 identical over 12 bases. This CDR3 comprises 15 residues. The germline gives CDR1 SGHRS, CDR2 YFSETQ. The ends lost 3 bases at V and 2 bases at J; junction bases unmatched: 2. CDR3 sequence reads: CASSSGLAGQETQYF. CDR3 sequence (DNA): TGCGCCAGCAGCTCGGGACTAGCGGGTCAAGAGACCCAGTACTTC.

This clonotype came up many times. V is TRBV5-4 and J is TRBJ2-5; 7 bases agree with TRBD1. The germline V gene has CDR1 SGHNT and CDR2 YYREEE (reference sequence). The CDR3 runs to 14 residues. The V segment lost 4 bases and the J segment 1 base; nucleotides outside the gene matches: 4. This CDR3 is CASSTRDSQETQYF. CDR3 bases: TGTGCCAGCAGCACCCGGGACAGCCAAGAGACCCAGTACTTC.

The rearrangement uses TRBV14 and TRBJ1-1; TRBD1 is a possible D gene (5 bases). The germline CDR1 and CDR2 sequences are SGHDN and FVKESK. Trimming removed 5 bases from V and 6 bases from J, with 13 bases in between. CDR3 length equals 13 residues. The CDR3 bases are TGTGCCAGCAGCGGGGGGGTATGGGCTGAAGCTTTCTTT. It encodes CASSGGVWAEAFF.

This clonotype was detected many times. The chain uses TRBV28 and TRBJ2-2; D might be TRBD1 (6 bases). Trimming stripped 5 bases from V and 5 bases from J, with 12 bases between. This CDR3 region has 14 residues. Per the germline V gene, CDR1 is MDHEN and CDR2 is SYDVKM. The CDR3 region has the DNA TGTGCCAGCAGTACAGGGCTCGCAACCGGGGAGCTGTTTTTT. It is translated as CASSTGLATGELFF.